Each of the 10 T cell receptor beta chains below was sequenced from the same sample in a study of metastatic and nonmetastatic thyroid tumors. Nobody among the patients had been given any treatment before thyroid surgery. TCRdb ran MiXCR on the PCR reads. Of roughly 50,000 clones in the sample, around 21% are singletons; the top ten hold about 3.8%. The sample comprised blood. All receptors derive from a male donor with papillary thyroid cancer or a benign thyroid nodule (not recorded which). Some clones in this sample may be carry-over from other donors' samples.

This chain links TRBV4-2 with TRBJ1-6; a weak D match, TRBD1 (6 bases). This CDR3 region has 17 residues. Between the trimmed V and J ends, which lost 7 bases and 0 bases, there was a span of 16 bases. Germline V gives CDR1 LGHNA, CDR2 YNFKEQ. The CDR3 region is CASIAGGLDSYNSPLHF. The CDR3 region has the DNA TGTGCCAGCATCGCGGGGGGCCTCGACTCCTATAATTCACCCCTCCACTTT.

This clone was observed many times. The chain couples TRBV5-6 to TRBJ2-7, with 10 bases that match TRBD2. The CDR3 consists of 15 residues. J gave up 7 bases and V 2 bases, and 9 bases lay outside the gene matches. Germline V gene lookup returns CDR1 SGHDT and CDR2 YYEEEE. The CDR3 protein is CASSLVRLAGAEQYF. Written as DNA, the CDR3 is TGTGCCAGCAGCTTAGTTAGGCTAGCGGGAGCTGAGCAGTACTTC.

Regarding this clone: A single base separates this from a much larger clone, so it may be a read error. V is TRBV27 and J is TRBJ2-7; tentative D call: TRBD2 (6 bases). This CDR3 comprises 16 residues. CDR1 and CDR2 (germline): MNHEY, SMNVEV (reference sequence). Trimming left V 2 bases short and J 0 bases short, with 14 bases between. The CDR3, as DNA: TGTGCCAGCAGTTTAACCTGTACTAGCAGCTCCTACGAGCAGTACTTC. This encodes CASSLTCTSSSYEQYF.

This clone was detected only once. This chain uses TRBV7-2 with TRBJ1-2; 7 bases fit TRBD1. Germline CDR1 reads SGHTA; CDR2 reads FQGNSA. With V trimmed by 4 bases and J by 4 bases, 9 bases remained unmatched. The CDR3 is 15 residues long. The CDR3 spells CASSSRRDSAYGYTF. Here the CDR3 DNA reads TGTGCCAGCAGCTCCCGACGGGACAGCGCCTATGGCTACACCTTC. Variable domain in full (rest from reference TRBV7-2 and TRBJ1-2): GAGVSQSPSNKVTEKGKDVELRCDPISGHTALYWYRQSLGQGLEFLIYFQGNSAPDKSGLPSDRFSAERTGGSVSTLTIQRTQQEDSAVYLCASSSRRDSAYGYTFGSGTRLTVV.

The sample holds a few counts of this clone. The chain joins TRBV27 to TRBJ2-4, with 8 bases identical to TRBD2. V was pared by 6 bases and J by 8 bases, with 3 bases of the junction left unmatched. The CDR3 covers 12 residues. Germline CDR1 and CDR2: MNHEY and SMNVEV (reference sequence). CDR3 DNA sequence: TGTGCCAGCAGAGCGGGAGCTGACATTCAGTACTTC. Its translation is CASRAGADIQYF.

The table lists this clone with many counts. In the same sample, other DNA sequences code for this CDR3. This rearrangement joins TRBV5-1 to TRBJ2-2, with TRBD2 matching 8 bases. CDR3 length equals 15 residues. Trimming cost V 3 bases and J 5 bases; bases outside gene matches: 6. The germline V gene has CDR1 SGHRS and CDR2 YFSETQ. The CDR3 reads CASSSGLGSTGELFF. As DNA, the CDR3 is TGCGCCAGCAGCTCGGGACTAGGGTCGACCGGGGAGCTGTTTTTT.

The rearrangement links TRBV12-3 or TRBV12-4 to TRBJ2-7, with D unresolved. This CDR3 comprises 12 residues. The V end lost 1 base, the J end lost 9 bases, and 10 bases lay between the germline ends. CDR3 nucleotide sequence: TGTGCCAGCAGTTTAGTTGGGCTTTGGCAGTACTTC. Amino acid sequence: CASSLVGLWQYF.

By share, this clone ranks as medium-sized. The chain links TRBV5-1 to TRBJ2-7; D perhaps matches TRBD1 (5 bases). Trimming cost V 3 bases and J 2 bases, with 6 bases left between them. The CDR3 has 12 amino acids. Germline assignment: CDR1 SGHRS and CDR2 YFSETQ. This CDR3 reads CASSSTAYEQYF. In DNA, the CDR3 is TGCGCCAGCAGCTCGACAGCCTACGAGCAGTACTTC. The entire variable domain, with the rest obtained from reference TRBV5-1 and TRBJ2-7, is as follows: KAGVTQTPRYLIKTRGQQVTLSCSPISGHRSVSWYQQTPGQGLQFLFEYFSETQRNKGNFPGRFSGRQFSNSRSEMNVSTLELGDSALYLCASSSTAYEQYFGPGTRLTVT.

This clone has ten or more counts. This CDR3 is CASTRSTRAQYF. The CDR3 DNA is TGTGCCAGCACCCGGTCCACCAGGGCCCAGTACTTC. The rearrangement joins TRBV7-9 to TRBJ2-5, with a weak D call TRBD1 (5 bases). CDR1 and CDR2 from the germline V gene are SEHNR and FQNEAQ (reference sequence). V was trimmed by 7 bases and J by 9 bases, leaving 15 bases between them. The CDR3 consists of 12 residues.

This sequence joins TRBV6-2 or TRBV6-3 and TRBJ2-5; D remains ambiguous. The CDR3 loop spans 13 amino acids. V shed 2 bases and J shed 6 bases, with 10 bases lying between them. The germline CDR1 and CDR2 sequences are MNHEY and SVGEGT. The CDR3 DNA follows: TGTGCCAGCAGTTACAAGATCGGTCAGACCCAGTACTTC. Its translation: CASSYKIGQTQYF.